In this sample, the clone carrying this T cell receptor (beta chain) turned up once. The PCR had 60 Vbeta and 13 Jbeta primers. Generated by immunoSEQ multiplex PCR, the TCRdb table keeps only in-frame clones and is missing some. The sample records tens of thousands of clones, 60% to 80% being singletons. This entry is derived from a study of cytomegalovirus exposure and HLA in healthy donors. Sequenced input: PBMCs. The receptor was derived from a woman between 40 and 50 years old in good health and CMV-seropositive.

The DNA for the CDR3 is TGTGCCAGCAGCCCACCTACTATAGCGGGAGAGACCCAGTACTTC. The encoded protein is CASSPPTIAGETQYF. V is TRBV9 and J is TRBJ2-5, with TRBD2 matching over 7 bases. Germline CDR1 and CDR2: SGDLS and YYNGEE. This CDR3 is 15 amino acids long. Unmatched junction bases numbered 10, after V lost 4 bases and J lost 4 bases. Variable domain in full (rest from reference TRBV9 and TRBJ2-5): DSGVTQTPKHLITATGQRVTLRCSPRSGDLSVYWYQQSLDQGLQFLIQYYNGEERAKGNILERFSAQQFPDLHSELNLSSLELGDSALYFCASSPPTIAGETQYFGPGTRLLVL.